This entry lists 10 T cell receptor beta chains sequenced from one sample in a study of radiotherapy plus CTLA-4 blockade in lung cancer. Clones were sequenced by immunoSEQ multiplex PCR, and TCRdb holds only the in-frame ones, with some missing. The repertoire holds about 80,000 clones, with around 85% as singletons. The specimen was peripheral blood, collected from a patient treated with radiotherapy plus ipilimumab. These receptors were obtained from a human donor with non-small cell lung cancer who had a partial response to radiotherapy plus ipilimumab.

The chain has TRBV4-1 and TRBJ2-1; 8 positions agree with TRBD2. CDR1 is MGHRA and CDR2 is YSYEKL in the germline V gene. V lost 1 base to trimming and J lost 8 bases; unmatched junction nucleotides: 7. The CDR3 consists of 15 residues. CDR3 in amino acids: CASSQVGLVDYEQFF. The CDR3 bases are TGCGCCAGCAGCCAAGTGGGACTAGTCGATTATGAGCAGTTCTTC.

J is TRBJ2-1 and V is TRBV5-1, with D tentatively TRBD2 (6 bases). Per the germline V gene, CDR1 is SGHRS and CDR2 is YFSETQ. Between the trimmed V and J ends, which lost 2 bases and 1 base, there was a span of 7 bases. This CDR3 is 14 amino acids long. CDR3 region: CASSFSGSYNEQFF. The DNA of the CDR3 is TGCGCCAGCAGCTTTAGCGGTTCCTACAATGAGCAGTTCTTC.

V usage is TRBV4-1 and J usage is TRBJ1-2; 10 nucleotides match TRBD1. Germline trimming cut 4 bases from V and 8 bases from J; bases unmatched to any gene: 16. CDR3 size: 17 residues. In germline, CDR1 is MGHRA, CDR2 YSYEKL. The CDR3 loop is CASSLVQSGQGSWGYTF. For the CDR3, the DNA is TGCGCCAGCAGCCTAGTACAGTCGGGACAGGGGTCTTGGGGCTACACCTTC.

The chain links TRBV5-1 to TRBJ2-7; TRBD2 agrees at 8 bases. Germline CDR1 is SGHRS and CDR2 is YFSETQ. V lost 4 bases to trimming and J lost 1 base; unmatched junction nucleotides: 1. The CDR3 runs to 13 residues. CDR3 sequence: CASSPGGSYEQYF. The CDR3 DNA is TGCGCCAGCAGCCCGGGGGGGTCCTACGAGCAGTACTTC.

This clone was seen only a few times. The chain recombines TRBV28 with TRBJ1-4; 10 bases are a match to TRBD1. Looked up from germline, CDR1 is MDHEN and CDR2 is SYDVKM. The trim removed 1 base at V and 5 bases at J, leaving 4 bases unmatched. This CDR3 contains 16 residues. The CDR3 here is CASSLFVGQGNEKLFF. The CDR3 DNA sequence: TGTGCCAGCAGTTTATTCGTGGGACAGGGGAATGAAAAACTGTTTTTT.

The rearrangement uses TRBV28 and TRBJ2-7, with 8 bases lining up with TRBD1. Germline V gene sequence: CDR1 MDHEN, CDR2 SYDVKM. The CDR3 is 19 residues long. The trim removed 4 bases at V and 5 bases at J, leaving 22 bases unmatched. The CDR3 region is CASSYTGGDQTGRRNEQYV. The CDR3 coding sequence is TGTGCCAGCAGTTATACAGGGGGAGATCAAACAGGGCGTCGGAACGAGCAGTACGTC.

The chain couples TRBV9 to TRBJ2-1; 7 nucleotides line up with TRBD1. CDR1 is SGDLS, CDR2 YYNGEE, per germline. The CDR3 runs 18 residues. Unmatched junction bases numbered 14, after V lost 1 base and J lost 4 bases. CDR3 bases: TGTGCCAGCAGCGTAACGGTGACGGCGGCAGGGGGATACAATGAGCAGTTCTTC. It translates to CASSVTVTAAGGYNEQFF.

This chain links TRBV28 with TRBJ2-7, with 7 bases aligning to TRBD2. J gave up 3 bases and V 2 bases, and 1 base lay outside the gene matches. This CDR3 region has 13 residues. Germline CDR1 MDHEN, CDR2 SYDVKM. The CDR3 DNA reads TGTGCCAGCAGTTTAACGGGAGGCTACGAGCAGTACTTC. This encodes CASSLTGGYEQYF.

V and J are TRBV7-8 and TRBJ2-5; 9 nucleotides align to TRBD1. Germline loops: CDR1 SGHVS, CDR2 FQNEAQ. J was trimmed by 3 bases and V by 2 bases; bases with no gene match: 7. The CDR3 is 16 residues long. For the CDR3, the DNA is TGTGCCAGCAGCTTAAATACAGGGGGCGCGGAAGAGACCCAGTACTTC. Protein sequence: CASSLNTGGAEETQYF.

This clone appeared once. The chain couples TRBV6-5 to TRBJ1-1, with D perhaps TRBD1 (5 bases). The V gene lost 0 bases and the J gene lost 1 base, with 12 bases spanning the gap. Germline V gene sequence: CDR1 MNHEY, CDR2 SVGAGI. CDR3 length equals 16 residues. The CDR3 reads CASSYSGGNPNTEAFF. For the CDR3, the DNA is TGTGCCAGCAGTTACTCTGGGGGGAACCCGAACACTGAAGCTTTCTTT.